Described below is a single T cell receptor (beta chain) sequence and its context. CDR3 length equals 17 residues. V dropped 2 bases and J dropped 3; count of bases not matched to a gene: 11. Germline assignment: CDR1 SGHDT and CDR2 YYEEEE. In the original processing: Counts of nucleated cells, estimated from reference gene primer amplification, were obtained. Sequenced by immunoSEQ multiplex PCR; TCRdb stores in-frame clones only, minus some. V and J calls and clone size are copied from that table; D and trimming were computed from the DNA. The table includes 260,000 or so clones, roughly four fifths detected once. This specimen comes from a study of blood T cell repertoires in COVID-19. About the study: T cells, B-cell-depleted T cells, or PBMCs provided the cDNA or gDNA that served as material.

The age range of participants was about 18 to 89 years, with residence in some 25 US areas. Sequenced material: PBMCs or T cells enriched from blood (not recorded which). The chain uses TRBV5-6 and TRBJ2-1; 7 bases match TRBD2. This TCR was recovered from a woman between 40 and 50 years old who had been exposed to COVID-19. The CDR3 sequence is CASSFDPTSGGYNEQFF. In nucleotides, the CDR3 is TGTGCCAGCAGCTTCGACCCTACCTCGGGGGGCTACAATGAGCAGTTCTTC.